The rows below give T cell receptor beta chains drawn from one sample of a study of T cells after yellow fever vaccination. TCRdb reanalysed the 5' RACE reads using MiXCR and keeps one entry per CDR3 protein. The sample has over 300,000 distinct CDR3 sequences, around 3.9% seen once. This specimen was PBMCs, taken on the day of the yellow fever booster vaccination. All receptors derive from a man in his late teens or twenties who received the YFV17D yellow fever vaccine. CDR3s include the opening cysteine and the closing phenylalanine or tryptophan. D genes are given only for firm matches. The size of a clone is reported for some rows only, either as once, few or many, or as a class for expanded clones.

TRBV12-3/TRBV12-4	TRBJ1-5	TRBD1	many	CASSLGTGIWQPQHF	TGTGCCAGCAGTTTGGGGACAGGGATCTGGCAGCCCCAGCATTTT
TRBV7-9	TRBJ1-6	.	many	CASSGWPSDSPLHF	TGTGCCAGCAGCGGCTGGCCGTCCGACTCACCCCTCCACTTT
TRBV5-1	TRBJ1-4	.	many	CASKQLSRSQVPEKLFF	TGCGCCAGTAAACAGTTGTCGAGGAGCCAGGTCCCGGAAAAACTGTTTTTT
TRBV29-1	TRBJ2-5	.	many	CSAAWGTGIETQYF	TGCAGCGCCGCATGGGGGACGGGGATCGAGACCCAGTACTTC
TRBV7-2	TRBJ1-6	TRBD1	few	CASSSGQARINSPLHF	TGTGCCAGCAGCTCCGGACAGGCTCGAATTAATTCACCCCTCCACTTT
TRBV20-1	TRBJ2-2	.	many	CSARFRSGELFF	TGCAGTGCTAGATTTCGGTCCGGGGAGCTGTTTTTT
TRBV7-9	TRBJ2-5	.	many	CASTYRHSETQYF	TGTGCCAGCACCTACCGGCACTCCGAGACCCAGTACTTC
TRBV5-6	TRBJ2-7	.	many	CASSLNTYEQYF	TGTGCCAGCAGCCTCAATACCTACGAGCAGTACTTC
TRBV18	TRBJ1-6	.	many	CASSPYNSPLHF	TGTGCCAGCTCCCCCTATAATTCACCCCTCCACTTT
TRBV15	TRBJ1-6	.	.	CATSRGDLGNSPLHF	TGTGCCACCAGCAGGGGGGATCTGGGGAATTCACCCCTCCACTTT
TRBV12-3/TRBV12-4	TRBJ2-3	TRBD2	many	CASIRLAGSTDTQYF	TGTGCCAGCATCCGACTAGCGGGGAGCACAGATACGCAGTATTTT
TRBV15	TRBJ1-4	.	few	CATSRDSRSQNEKLFF	TGTGCCACCAGCCGCGACAGCCGTAGTCAAAATGAAAAACTGTTTTTT
TRBV20-1	TRBJ2-2	.	.	CSARVQGSTGELFF	TGCAGTGCTAGAGTTCAAGGTTCGACCGGGGAGCTGTTTTTT
TRBV5-1	TRBJ2-5	.	many	CASTRLGGGETQYF	TGCGCCAGCACCCGATTAGGGGGGGGAGAGACCCAGTACTTC
TRBV5-1	TRBJ2-5	TRBD2	.	CASSPGAGEEETQYF	TGCGCCAGCAGCCCGGGAGCGGGGGAAGAAGAGACCCAGTACTTC
TRBV6-5	TRBJ1-4	TRBD1	few	CASSYSGTGTLEKLFF	TGTGCCAGCAGTTACTCCGGGACAGGGACGCTTGAAAAACTGTTTTTT
TRBV4-1	TRBJ1-5	.	few	CASSHPQGNQPQHF	TGCGCCAGCAGCCATCCACAGGGCAATCAGCCCCAGCATTTT
TRBV12-3/TRBV12-4	TRBJ1-2	TRBD1	many	CASSARDRAVYGYTF	TGTGCCAGCAGTGCCCGGGACAGGGCAGTCTATGGCTACACCTTC
TRBV13	TRBJ2-7	.	many	CASSLVIRDEQYF	TGTGCCAGCAGCTTAGTGATAAGGGACGAGCAGTACTTC
TRBV19	TRBJ2-3	.	.	CASTPPNGGPAPYF	TGTGCCAGTACCCCCCCAAATGGGGGACCGGCACCGTATTTT
TRBV3-2	TRBJ1-2	.	many	CASSLQYGYTF	TGTGCCAGCAGCCTTCAGTATGGCTACACCTTC
TRBV10-3	TRBJ1-3	.	many	CAIAGSGNTIYF	TGTGCCATCGCGGGTTCTGGAAACACCATATATTTT
TRBV29-1	TRBJ2-5	.	.	CSAEGSQETQYF	TGCAGCGCCGAAGGCTCTCAAGAGACCCAGTACTTC
TRBV7-2	TRBJ1-2	.	many	CASSLDLQGRGYTF	TGTGCCAGCAGCTTAGACCTACAGGGTAGAGGCTACACCTTC
TRBV21-1	TRBJ2-3	.	.	CASSTYGTATTDTQYF	TGTGCCAGCAGCACGTACGGGACCGCTACCACAGATACGCAGTATTTT
TRBV5-4	TRBJ2-3	TRBD1	.	CASHIKGGFTDTQYF	TGTGCCAGTCATATAAAAGGGGGCTTCACAGATACGCAGTATTTT
TRBV3-1	TRBJ1-3	.	.	CASSLALGNTIYF	TGTGCCAGCAGCCTCGCGCTTGGAAACACCATATATTTT
TRBV12-3/TRBV12-4	TRBJ2-2	.	many	CASSLEGSGRSVANTGELFF	TGTGCCAGCAGTTTAGAAGGATCCGGCAGGTCCGTCGCGAACACCGGGGAGCTGTTTTTT
TRBV5-1	TRBJ2-7	.	few	CASSLKGFHEQYF	TGCGCCAGCAGCTTGAAAGGGTTCCACGAGCAGTACTTC
TRBV20-1	TRBJ1-4	.	many	CSAYKTDGRVNEKLFF	TGCAGTGCCTACAAAACGGACGGGAGGGTTAATGAAAAACTGTTTTTT
TRBV12-3/TRBV12-4	TRBJ1-5	.	.	CASSFLQGGGQPQHF	TGTGCCAGCAGTTTCCTTCAGGGAGGAGGCCAGCCCCAGCATTTT
TRBV6-2/TRBV6-3	TRBJ2-2	.	many	CASSYTTRAEYTGELFF	TGTGCCAGCAGTTATACGACCCGAGCAGAATACACCGGGGAGCTGTTTTTT
TRBV12-3/TRBV12-4	TRBJ2-5	TRBD1	few	CASSLGTGEGETQYF	TGTGCCAGCAGTTTAGGGACAGGGGAAGGAGAGACCCAGTACTTC
TRBV9	TRBJ2-3	TRBD2	few	CASSVGLAGFPDTQYF	TGTGCCAGCAGCGTAGGGCTAGCGGGATTCCCAGATACGCAGTATTTT
TRBV7-9	TRBJ2-1	.	many	CASSLVGTPNQQFF	TGTGCCAGCAGCTTAGTGGGGACTCCCAACCAGCAGTTCTTC
TRBV20-1	TRBJ2-1	.	many	CSASPLWQGRGEQFF	TGCAGTGCTAGTCCCCTGTGGCAGGGGAGAGGTGAGCAGTTCTTC
TRBV20-1	TRBJ1-2	.	few	CSARDHRVLYGYTF	TGCAGTGCTAGAGATCATAGGGTTCTATATGGCTACACCTTC
TRBV5-4	TRBJ2-3	.	.	CASSWAGAWSTDTQYF	TGTGCCAGCAGCTGGGCCGGGGCCTGGAGCACAGATACGCAGTATTTT
TRBV19	TRBJ2-2	.	few	CASSSGRTIGELFF	TGTGCCAGTTCTTCAGGGAGAACAATCGGGGAGCTGTTTTTT
TRBV5-4	TRBJ2-5	.	many	CASSLPYEETQYF	TGTGCCAGCAGCTTGCCGTACGAAGAGACCCAGTACTTC
TRBV5-5	TRBJ2-1	TRBD1	many	CASSFSWDRGDEQFF	TGTGCCAGCAGCTTCAGTTGGGACAGGGGCGATGAGCAGTTCTTC
TRBV20-1	TRBJ2-7	TRBD1	few	CSALPGTGRVGQYF	TGCAGTGCTTTGCCCGGGACAGGGAGAGTCGGGCAGTACTTC
TRBV2	TRBJ2-7	.	.	CASSEAGYEQYF	TGTGCCAGCAGTGAAGCGGGGTACGAGCAGTACTTC
TRBV5-1	TRBJ2-6	TRBD1	many	CASSLEGASGANVLTF	TGCGCCAGCAGCTTAGAGGGGGCGTCTGGGGCCAACGTCCTGACTTTC
TRBV25-1	TRBJ2-1	TRBD2	few	CASALPGGRGGQYEQFF	TGTGCCAGCGCCTTGCCCGGGGGGCGGGGGGGCCAATATGAGCAGTTCTTC